These 26 T cell receptor beta chains were all obtained from the same sample, sequenced in a study of blood T cell repertoires in COVID-19 (dated by TCRdb to about 2020). Library preparation was by the immunoSEQ multiplex PCR assay. Not all clones reach the TCRdb copy of this immuneACCESS table, which keeps in-frame sequences only. Checked studies attribute under half of the gap to unresolved V genes and leave the rest unexplained. The sample contains tens of thousands of clones, 89% of them found a single time. The ten top clones hold around 48% of the sample. Sequencing used peripheral blood. These receptors were taken from a human donor with acute or convalescent COVID-19. The donor label of this sample is uncertain.

The chain uses TRBV14 and TRBJ1-1; D might be TRBD1 (5 bases). V lost 4 bases, J lost 0 bases, and 15 bases lay in between. This CDR3 is built from 16 residues. Germline CDR1 SGHDN, CDR2 FVKESK. CDR3 protein: CASSPFGGGMNTEAFF. The CDR3 DNA reads as TGTGCCAGCAGCCCCTTCGGGGGAGGGATGAACACTGAAGCTTTCTTT.

This clone was observed once. This chain uses TRBV25-1 with TRBJ1-3; tentative D call: TRBD1 (5 bases). The CDR3 length is 14 residues. Looked up from germline, CDR1 is MGHDK and CDR2 is SYGVNS. Trimming took 5 bases from V and 2 from J, leaving 10 bases between them. Here the CDR3 reads CASSPTGPGNTIYF. As DNA, the CDR3 is TGTGCCAGCAGTCCTACAGGACCTGGAAACACCATATATTTT.

This chain uses TRBV5-8 with TRBJ2-7; 8 nucleotides line up with TRBD2. Germline CDR1 and CDR2: SGHTS and YDEGEE. The ends lost 4 bases at V and 6 bases at J; junction bases unmatched: 12. The CDR3 has 15 amino acids. Written as DNA, the CDR3 is TGTGCCAGCAGCCCCAGGGTGGGGACTAGAGGCGAGCAGTACTTC. Translation: CASSPRVGTRGEQYF.

The table lists this clone with a count of one. This chain links TRBV5-4 with TRBJ2-1, with a tentative D call TRBD2 (5 bases). This CDR3 is built from 15 residues. CDR1 is SGHNT and CDR2 is YYREEE in the germline V gene (reference sequence). The ends were cut back, 3 bases at V and 2 bases at J, with 12 bases in the middle. The CDR3 loop reads CASSSEAGTYNEQFF. CDR3 nucleotide sequence: TGTGCCAGCAGCTCCGAGGCCGGGACCTACAATGAGCAGTTCTTC.

J is TRBJ1-5 and V is TRBV2; 7 positions agree with TRBD1. Germline V lookup: CDR1 SNHLY, CDR2 FYNNEI. This CDR3 spans 14 amino acids. Trimming took 6 bases from V and 7 from J; bases not matched to a gene: 9. The CDR3, as DNA: TGTGCCAGCAGAGGGACAGAGGAAGTGCAGCCCCAGCATTTT. Translation: CASRGTEEVQPQHF.

This chain joins TRBV30 and TRBJ1-1; D is unresolved. In germline, CDR1 is GTSNPN, CDR2 SVGIG (reference sequence). This CDR3 contains 13 residues. Trimming left V 2 bases short and J 3 bases short, with 10 bases between. CDR3 DNA: TGTGCCTGGAGTCGGCGGACTCACACTGAAGCTTTCTTT. This codes for CAWSRRTHTEAFF.

This chain links TRBV5-1 with TRBJ2-1; tentatively, D is TRBD1 (6 bases). The V gene lost 2 bases and the J gene lost 5 bases, with 14 bases spanning the gap. Germline CDR1 reads SGHRS; CDR2 reads YFSETQ. This CDR3 is built from 15 residues. The CDR3 DNA reads as TGCGCCAGCAGCTTACAGGGCGCCCGGGACAATGAGCAGTTCTTC. Translated: CASSLQGARDNEQFF.

The chain combines TRBV27 with TRBJ1-1; 7 bases line up with TRBD1. J gave up 4 bases and V 4 bases, and 6 bases lay outside the gene matches. The CDR3 contains 14 residues. Germline-derived CDR1 and CDR2 are MNHEY and SMNVEV (reference sequence). Here the CDR3 DNA reads TGTGCCAGCAGTTCACCCTACAGGGGCACTGAAGCTTTCTTT. Translated: CASSSPYRGTEAFF.

The V and J genes are TRBV6-5 and TRBJ2-7, with no clear D. Trimming removed 7 bases at V and 6 bases at J, with 16 bases between. In germline, CDR1 is MNHEY, CDR2 SVGAGI. The CDR3 totals 13 residues. This CDR3 is CASKIEQDREQYF. CDR3 DNA sequence: TGTGCCAGCAAAATTGAGCAGGATCGCGAGCAGTACTTC.

The rearrangement uses TRBV5-4 and TRBJ2-3; 11 bases are a match to TRBD2. The CDR3 is 18 amino acids. After removal of 4 bases from V and 4 bases from J, the junction contained 14 bases not matched to a gene. Germline V gives CDR1 SGHNT, CDR2 YYREEE (reference sequence). CDR3 residues: CASSPTPTSGTVADTQYF. Written as DNA, the CDR3 is TGTGCCAGCAGCCCCACCCCGACTAGCGGGACGGTAGCAGATACGCAGTATTTT.

The rearrangement uses TRBV6-5 and TRBJ1-3; TRBD1 is a possible D gene (6 bases). Germline CDR1 is MNHEY and CDR2 is SVGAGI. This CDR3 contains 15 residues. The V end lost 2 bases, the J end lost 4 bases, and 12 bases lay between the germline ends. DNA for the CDR3: TGTGCCAGCAGTTACCCAACAGGGTCAGGAAACACCATATATTTT. This sequence encodes CASSYPTGSGNTIYF.

The count of this clone is one. The V and J genes are TRBV2 and TRBJ2-2; 8 bases are a match to TRBD2. V gave up 7 bases and J gave up 2 bases; unmatched junction bases: 6. CDR1 is SNHLY and CDR2 is FYNNEI in the germline V gene. This CDR3 has 15 amino acids. CDR3 sequence: CASKRAGDNTGELFF. For the CDR3, the DNA is TGTGCCAGCAAAAGAGCGGGGGACAACACCGGGGAGCTGTTTTTT.

The chain couples TRBV5-1 to TRBJ2-2, with TRBD2 as a possible D gene (6 bases). V gave up 2 bases and J gave up 1 base, with 6 bases separating them. This CDR3 comprises 14 residues. Germline V gene sequence: CDR1 SGHRS, CDR2 YFSETQ. The chain's CDR3 is CASSFGGNTGELFF. In nucleotides, the CDR3 is TGCGCCAGCAGCTTCGGGGGGAACACCGGGGAGCTGTTTTTT.

V gene TRBV11-2 combines with J gene TRBJ2-1, with 8 bases that match TRBD2. J lost 2 bases, V lost 3 bases, and 0 bases had no gene match. The CDR3 loop spans 14 amino acids. From germline, CDR1 is SGHAT and CDR2 FQNNGV. CDR3 amino acids: CASSFGGAYNEQFF. The CDR3 bases are TGTGCCAGCAGCTTCGGGGGGGCCTACAATGAGCAGTTCTTC.

This clone has a single count. This sequence joins TRBV5-4 and TRBJ2-1; 9 bases match TRBD2. The CDR3 is made up of 15 amino acids. Germline-derived CDR1 and CDR2 are SGHNT and YYREEE (reference sequence). Losses at the gene ends were 4 bases for V and 6 bases for J; bases not matched to a gene: 8. The CDR3 coding sequence is TGTGCCAGCAGCCTTAGCGGGAGAGGGGGCAATGAGCAGTTCTTC. This translates into CASSLSGRGGNEQFF. The variable domain in full, completed from reference TRBV5-4 and TRBJ2-1, reads ETGVTQSPTHLIKTRGQQVTLRCSSQSGHNTVSWYQQALGQGPQFIFQYYREEENGRGNFPPRFSGLQFPNYSSELNVNALELDDSALYLCASSLSGRGGNEQFFGPGTRLTVL.

This chain connects TRBV30 to TRBJ1-1; 7 bases map to TRBD1. CDR1 is GTSNPN and CDR2 is SVGIG in the germline V gene (reference sequence). The ends lost 6 bases at V and 3 bases at J; junction bases unmatched: 4. This CDR3 contains 12 residues. The CDR3 nucleotides are TGTGCCTGTGCGACAGGGTACACTGAAGCTTTCTTT. It encodes CACATGYTEAFF.

The rearrangement uses TRBV4-2 and TRBJ2-7; a weak D match, TRBD1 (5 bases). Trimming cost V 0 bases and J 3 bases, with 12 bases left between them. Germline lookup yields CDR1 LGHNA and CDR2 YNFKEQ. The CDR3 length is 15 residues. CDR3 protein: CASSQEKGQGYEQYF. Written as DNA, the CDR3 is TGTGCCAGCAGCCAAGAGAAAGGGCAGGGCTACGAGCAGTACTTC.

CDR3 residues: CASIQTSGPGDEQFF. The CDR3 nucleotides are TGTGCCAGCATTCAAACTAGCGGGCCGGGCGATGAGCAGTTCTTC. The genes are TRBV6-4 and TRBJ2-1; TRBD2 matches at 9 bases. In germline, CDR1 is MRHNA, CDR2 SNTAGT. Trimming removed 7 bases from V and 8 bases from J; junction bases left unmatched: 12. The length of the CDR3 is 15 residues.

The rearrangement links TRBV18 to TRBJ1-1; D perhaps matches TRBD1 (5 bases). Trimming cost V 3 bases and J 6 bases, with 20 bases left between them. The CDR3 loop spans 16 amino acids. The germline CDR1 and CDR2 sequences are KGHSH and LQKENI. The CDR3 bases are TGTGCCAGCTCACCGGGAATGCTTTCCGCGGGACCTGAAGCTTTCTTT. This encodes CASSPGMLSAGPEAFF.

The V and J genes are TRBV28 and TRBJ2-3, with 9 bases that match TRBD1. CDR1 and CDR2 from the germline V gene are MDHEN and SYDVKM. Trimming removed 4 bases from V and 1 base from J; junction bases left unmatched: 0. The CDR3 consists of 14 residues. The CDR3 DNA reads as TGTGCCAGCAGTTGGGACAGGGGCACAGATACGCAGTATTTT. Protein: CASSWDRGTDTQYF.

V is TRBV7-9 and J is TRBJ2-7; 7 bases line up with TRBD1. The CDR3 runs to 14 residues. Germline V lookup: CDR1 SEHNR, CDR2 FQNEAQ (reference sequence). The trim removed 4 bases at V and 3 bases at J, leaving 6 bases unmatched. The CDR3 nucleotides are TGTGCCAGCAGCTCCACAGGGGACCTCTACGAGCAGTACTTC. Its translation: CASSSTGDLYEQYF. Looking up the rest from reference TRBV7-9 and TRBJ2-7 gives the full variable domain: DTGVSQNPRHKITKRGQNVTFRCDPISEHNRLYWYRQTLGQGPEFLTYFQNEAQLEKSRLLSDRFSAERPKGSFSTLEIQRTEQGDSAMYLCASSSTGDLYEQYFGPGTRLTVT.

This clone was seen a few times. The chain joins TRBV9 to TRBJ2-7; maybe TRBD1 (6 bases). This CDR3 has 13 residues. Trimming shortened V by 3 bases and J by 2 bases, and 9 bases separated the two germline ends. Germline CDR1 is SGDLS and CDR2 is YYNGEE. Written as DNA, the CDR3 is TGTGCCAGCAGCGCAGGGGTAACCTACGAGCAGTACTTC. This gives the protein CASSAGVTYEQYF.

The genes are TRBV10-1 and TRBJ2-1; TRBD2 matches 14 bases. CDR3 length: 18 amino acids. V lost 5 bases to trimming and J lost 10 bases; unmatched junction nucleotides: 16. Germline V CDR1 and CDR2: WNHNN, SYGVQD (reference sequence). CDR3 nucleotide sequence: TGCGCCAGCAGTCCCCACGCCGGGACTAGCGGGAGAAATTTCGAGCAGTTCTTC. It yields the protein CASSPHAGTSGRNFEQFF.

The gene calls are TRBV5-1 and TRBJ1-4, with D unclear. V was pared by 0 bases and J by 0 bases, with 9 bases between. Germline V lookup: CDR1 SGHRS, CDR2 YFSETQ. CDR3 length: 16 amino acids. The CDR3 DNA reads as TGCGCCAGCAGCTTGGGGCAGGCTGCAACTAATGAAAAACTGTTTTTT. Translating gives CASSLGQAATNEKLFF.

The chain couples TRBV18 to TRBJ2-2, with 7 bases lining up with TRBD2. V gave up 2 bases and J gave up 6 bases; unmatched junction bases: 3. Germline V gives CDR1 KGHSH, CDR2 LQKENI. This CDR3 is built from 14 residues. The CDR3 DNA reads TGTGCCAGCTCACCAGCGACTAGCTCCGGGGAGCTGTTTTTT. This translates into CASSPATSSGELFF.

Here the CDR3 DNA reads TGCGCCAGCAGCACGAATATAGCGGGAGGAGACACAGATACGCAGTATTTT. Translation gives CASSTNIAGGDTDTQYF. This sequence joins TRBV5-1 and TRBJ2-3; 10 nucleotides align to TRBD2. The CDR3 spans 17 residues. V lost 4 bases, J lost 2 bases, and 10 bases stayed unmatched. The germline CDR1 and CDR2 sequences are SGHRS and YFSETQ. The full variable domain, completed using reference TRBV5-1 and TRBJ2-3, is KAGVTQTPRYLIKTRGQQVTLSCSPISGHRSVSWYQQTPGQGLQFLFEYFSETQRNKGNFPGRFSGRQFSNSRSEMNVSTLELGDSALYLCASSTNIAGGDTDTQYFGPGTRLTVL.